This TCR beta chain was retrieved from a study of blood T cell repertoires in COVID-19. Overall study context: Collection of acute and convalescent COVID-19 samples took place in the United States, Italy and Spain. In each case, the material was cDNA or gDNA derived from T cells, B-cell-depleted T cells, or PBMCs.

In the authors' methods: By means of reference gene primer amplification, nucleated cell counts were estimated. Assay: immunoSEQ multiplex PCR; the TCRdb copy retains only in-frame clones and omits some. Clone size and V and J calls were adopted from that table, with D and trimming inferred from the DNA. The data hold about 200,000 clones, with approximately 91% observed a single time. Deletions cut 4 bases from V and 1 base from J, with 13 bases between. The CDR3 is 15 residues long. Germline lookup yields CDR1 LNHDA and CDR2 SQIVND (reference sequence). The rearrangement uses TRBV19 and TRBJ1-2; the D gene is possibly TRBD1 (6 bases). The source of this sequence is a man aged 40-55 years with acute or convalescent COVID-19. The sequenced sample was peripheral blood. As DNA, the CDR3 is TGTGCCAGTAGTAGCGGACAGTATTTTAACTATGGCTACACCTTC. This gives the protein CASSSGQYFNYGYTF.